Each of the 24 T cell receptor beta chains below was sequenced from the same sample in a study of low-dose radiotherapy and immunotherapy resistance in tumors. Indicated time point: before trial treatment. TRAV- and TRBV-specific primers were used for first-strand cDNA, which covered alpha and beta chains. For amplifying TCRs, the PCR ran for approximately 18 cycles with Phusion, which was used together with a constant-region primer and the adapter on the V primers. TCRdb called the reads again in MiXCR, with one record for every CDR3 protein. The repertoire holds 55,000 to 65,000 distinct CDR3 sequences, with more than 20% as singletons. This material consisted of PBMCs, taken before treatment. Receptors originate from a male donor with rectosigmoid adenocarcinoma.

V gene TRBV3-1 combines with J gene TRBJ1-2; D ambiguous. The CDR3 length is 16 residues. The ends were cut back, 0 bases at V and 6 bases at J, with 17 bases in the middle. Germline V gives CDR1 LGHDT, CDR2 YNNKEL (reference sequence). DNA for the CDR3: TGTGCCAGCAGCCAAGAGGGCCGCCGAGGGAGGGATGGCTACACCTTC. It is translated as CASSQEGRRGRDGYTF.

This rearrangement joins TRBV28 to TRBJ2-5; D unresolved. This CDR3 spans 15 amino acids. V was clipped by 3 bases and J by 5 bases, with 16 bases between them. Germline V gives CDR1 MDHEN, CDR2 SYDVKM. CDR3 DNA: TGTGCCAGCAGTTTGCGTCGGTCCAGCATGGAGACCCAGTACTTC. Its translation is CASSLRRSSMETQYF.

The DNA for the CDR3 is TGTGCCAGCAGTGAAGTGACGGCGGGGAGGAACACCGGGGAGCTGTTTTTT. It translates to CASSEVTAGRNTGELFF. The chain uses TRBV6-2 or TRBV6-3 and TRBJ2-2; weak D call: TRBD2 (6 bases). Trimming removed 5 bases from V and 1 base from J, with 17 bases in between. CDR1 MNHEY and CDR2 SVGEGT come from the germline V gene. The CDR3 contains 17 residues.

This clonotype has ten or more counts. The rearrangement links TRBV20-1 to TRBJ2-7, with 8 bases identical to TRBD1. The CDR3 sequence is 11 residues long. V was pared by 7 bases and J by 6 bases, with 5 bases of the junction left unmatched. CDR1 DFQATT and CDR2 SNEGSKA come from the germline V gene (reference sequence). The chain's CDR3 is CSVPTGAEQYF. In nucleotides, the CDR3 is TGCAGTGTTCCGACAGGGGCCGAGCAGTACTTC.

This clonotype was seen repeatedly, ten times or more. The rearrangement uses TRBV7-3 and TRBJ2-7, with D unresolved. Germline lookup yields CDR1 SGHTA and CDR2 FQGTGA. The CDR3 is made up of 13 amino acids. V lost 6 bases and J lost 5, with 14 bases in between. CDR3 region: CASSRNLGHEQYF. CDR3 in DNA: TGTGCCAGCAGTCGGAATCTAGGGCACGAGCAGTACTTC.

This clonotype was counted at least ten times. V is TRBV6-5 and J is TRBJ2-1, with 10 bases aligning to TRBD2. Germline CDR1 MNHEY, CDR2 SVGAGI. V lost 7 bases to trimming and J lost 7 bases; unmatched junction nucleotides: 4. This CDR3 has 13 residues. CDR3 residues: CASNRAGGNEQFF. The CDR3 coding sequence is TGTGCCAGCAATAGAGCGGGAGGGAATGAGCAGTTCTTC.

This clonotype has a single count. The CDR3 is CASSVGDQETQYF. CDR3 DNA sequence: TGTGCCAGTAGTGTTGGGGATCAAGAGACCCAGTACTTC. This sequence joins TRBV19 and TRBJ2-5; D unclear. The CDR3 extends over 13 amino acids. Germline CDR1 reads LNHDA; CDR2 reads SQIVND (reference sequence). Trimming left V 5 bases short and J 2 bases short, with 9 bases between.

As for this clonotype: A far larger clone is one base from this, pointing to a likely read error. CDR3 bases: TGTGCCAGCAGCCTCCACCTGGACAGGGGAAACACCGGGGAGCGGTTTTTT. Translation: CASSLHLDRGNTGERFF. The chain joins TRBV11-2 to TRBJ2-2; 9 bases fit TRBD1. Germline V CDR1 and CDR2: SGHAT, FQNNGV. This CDR3 is built from 17 residues.

Many counts were recorded for this clonotype. This chain links TRBV7-6 with TRBJ2-7; the match to TRBD1 covers 8 bases. The junction had 6 bases not matched to a gene; V was cut back by 5 bases and J by 6 bases. Germline V gene sequence: CDR1 SGHVS, CDR2 FNYEAQ. The CDR3 spans 13 residues. The CDR3 is CASSPRTGLEQYF. CDR3 DNA: TGTGCCAGCAGCCCTCGGACAGGGCTCGAGCAGTACTTC.

In its sample, this clonotype was seen many times. The V and J genes are TRBV12-3 or TRBV12-4 and TRBJ1-2; TRBD1 agrees at 7 bases. The trim removed 6 bases at V and 2 bases at J, leaving 9 bases unmatched. This CDR3 is built from 15 residues. The CDR3 DNA follows: TGTGCCAGCAGCTTACAGGGGTGGAACAACTATGGCTACACCTTC. It translates to CASSLQGWNNYGYTF.

In its sample, this clonotype was seen many times. This chain connects TRBV29-1 to TRBJ2-7, with D possibly TRBD1 on 5 matching bases. This CDR3 comprises 12 residues. Trimming removed 3 bases at V and 6 bases at J, with 12 bases between. Germline CDR1 SQVTM, CDR2 ANQGSEA. The CDR3 DNA follows: TGCAGCGTTGAGACAGACCTCGGCGAGCAGTACTTC. Protein sequence: CSVETDLGEQYF.

This clonotype has ten or more counts. This chain uses TRBV29-1 with TRBJ1-4; the match to TRBD1 covers 8 bases. CDR3 length equals 16 residues. V was pared by 6 bases and J by 0 bases, with 9 bases of the junction left unmatched. Per the germline V gene, CDR1 is SQVTM and CDR2 is ANQGSEA. CDR3 loop: CSVRQGNGATNEKLFF. The DNA of the CDR3 is TGCAGCGTCAGACAGGGGAATGGTGCAACTAATGAAAAACTGTTTTTT.

A remark on this clonotype: Only one base separates this from a far larger clonotype, so it likely reflects a read error. The rearrangement joins TRBV27 to TRBJ2-7; 10 nucleotides align to TRBD1. The last part of the DNA fits TRBJ2-1 better; the J call may be wrong. The germline V gene encodes CDR1 MNHEY and CDR2 SMNVEV (reference sequence). The CDR3 is 13 residues long. The CDR3 DNA reads TGTGCCAGCGGGGACAGGGGCCCCTACGAGCAGTTCTTC. Protein sequence: CASGDRGPYEQFF.

This clonotype has a count of ten or more. CDR3 coding DNA: TGTGCCAGCAGCTTCGATAATTGGGACGAGCAGTACTTC. It translates to CASSFDNWDEQYF. The rearrangement uses TRBV7-6 and TRBJ2-7; D gene unclear. Trimming left V 3 bases short and J 5 bases short, with 11 bases between. The germline V gene has CDR1 SGHVS and CDR2 FNYEAQ. CDR3 size: 13 residues.

The chain carries TRBV9 and TRBJ2-5; D is unresolved. Trimming left V 4 bases short and J 0 bases short, with 10 bases between. This CDR3 contains 14 residues. Germline V gene sequence: CDR1 SGDLS, CDR2 YYNGEE. The CDR3 region has the DNA TGTGCCAGCAGCCCTACCAGGTACCAAGAGACCCAGTACTTC. Translation gives CASSPTRYQETQYF.

This chain connects TRBV19 to TRBJ1-5; D is possibly TRBD1 (5 bases). The CDR3 totals 14 residues. The germline V and J ends were trimmed by 3 bases and 2 bases, with 8 bases remaining between them. Germline V gene lookup returns CDR1 LNHDA and CDR2 SQIVND (reference sequence). The CDR3 sequence is CASSIETGNQPQHF. For the CDR3, the DNA is TGTGCCAGTAGTATTGAGACAGGCAATCAGCCCCAGCATTTT.

This clonotype was seen at least ten times. V usage is TRBV6-6 and J usage is TRBJ2-7, with TRBD2 matching 10 bases. The CDR3 runs 14 residues. CDR1 and CDR2 (germline): MNHNY, SVGAGI (reference sequence). V lost 7 bases to trimming and J lost 5 bases; unmatched junction nucleotides: 8. CDR3 sequence reads: CASIPGLAQNEQYF. CDR3 sequence (DNA): TGTGCCAGCATTCCGGGACTAGCGCAAAACGAGCAGTACTTC.

This clonotype appeared once. A far larger clone is a single base away, which makes a read error likely. CDR3 coding DNA: TGTGCCAGCAGTTACTCAGCAGGTTCCTACGAGCAGTTCTTC. Protein product: CASSYSAGSYEQFF. The V gene is TRBV6-2 or TRBV6-3, the J gene TRBJ2-1; D ambiguous. V lost 0 bases and J lost 10, with 13 bases in between. CDR3 length equals 14 residues. Germline CDR1 and CDR2: MNHEY and SVGEGT.

This clonotype has a count of ten or more. The chain uses TRBV6-5 and TRBJ2-5; D might be TRBD1 (6 bases). Per germline, CDR1 MNHEY and CDR2 SVGAGI. V lost 9 bases, J lost 4 bases, and 15 bases lay in between. The CDR3 covers 13 residues. The CDR3 is CASGRTAIETQYF. DNA for the CDR3: TGTGCCAGTGGAAGGACAGCGATAGAGACCCAGTACTTC.

This clonotype was picked up many times. This chain links TRBV6-5 with TRBJ2-7; TRBD1 might be the D (5 bases). This CDR3 comprises 15 residues. The germline V gene encodes CDR1 MNHEY and CDR2 SVGAGI. Between the trimmed V and J ends, which lost 1 base and 2 bases, there was a span of 12 bases. CDR3 sequence (DNA): TGTGCCAGCAGTTACTTGGGCAGGGCTACCTACGAGCAGTACTTC. Its translation is CASSYLGRATYEQYF.

J is TRBJ2-7 and V is TRBV5-4; 11 nucleotides align to TRBD1. From germline, CDR1 is SGHNT and CDR2 YYREEE (reference sequence). V dropped 5 bases and J dropped 0; count of bases not matched to a gene: 4. The CDR3 sequence is 15 residues long. The CDR3 region has the DNA TGTGCCAGCAGGGCGGACAGGGGGCGCTCCTACGAGCAGTACTTC. It specifies CASRADRGRSYEQYF.

The chain is built from TRBV29-1 and TRBJ2-7; no reliable D call. V dropped 2 bases and J dropped 2 bases, with 10 bases sitting between them. The germline V gene encodes CDR1 SQVTM and CDR2 ANQGSEA. The length of the CDR3 is 13 residues. The CDR3 loop reads CSVESDVAYEQYF. CDR3 in DNA: TGCAGCGTTGAAAGTGACGTCGCCTACGAGCAGTACTTC.

The chain carries TRBV6-2 or TRBV6-3 and TRBJ2-3; 9 bases agree with TRBD2. The germline V gene has CDR1 MNHEY and CDR2 SVGEGT. V was clipped by 0 bases and J by 2 bases; unmatched bases: 15. CDR3 length: 20 amino acids. The CDR3 sequence: CASSYSKRAGGTRVTDTQYF. As DNA, the CDR3 is TGTGCCAGCAGTTACTCGAAAAGAGCGGGAGGAACCCGGGTCACAGATACGCAGTATTTT.

There are many counts of this clonotype. This sequence joins TRBV9 and TRBJ2-6, with 8 bases identical to TRBD1. Losses at the gene ends were 0 bases for V and 1 base for J; bases not matched to a gene: 12. The CDR3 sequence is 20 residues long. Germline assignment: CDR1 SGDLS and CDR2 YYNGEE. The CDR3: CASSVARDRPGWSGANVLTF. For the CDR3, the DNA is TGTGCCAGCAGCGTAGCCAGGGACAGGCCAGGATGGTCTGGGGCCAACGTCCTGACTTTC.